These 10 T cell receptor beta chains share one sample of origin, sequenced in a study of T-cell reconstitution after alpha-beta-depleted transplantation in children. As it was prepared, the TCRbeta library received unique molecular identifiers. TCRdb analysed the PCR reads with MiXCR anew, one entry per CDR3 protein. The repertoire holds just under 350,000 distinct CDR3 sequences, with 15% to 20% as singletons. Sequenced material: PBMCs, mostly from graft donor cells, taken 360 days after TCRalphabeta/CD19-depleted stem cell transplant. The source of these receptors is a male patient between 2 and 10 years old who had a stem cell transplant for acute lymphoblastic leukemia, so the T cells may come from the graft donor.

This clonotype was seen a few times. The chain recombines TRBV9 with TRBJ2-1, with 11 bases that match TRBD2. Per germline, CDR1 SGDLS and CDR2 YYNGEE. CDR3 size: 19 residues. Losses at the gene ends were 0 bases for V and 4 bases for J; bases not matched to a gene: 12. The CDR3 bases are TGTGCCAGCAGCGTAGCGAGACTAGCGGGACCCCGACCTTACAATGAGCAGTTCTTC. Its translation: CASSVARLAGPRPYNEQFF.

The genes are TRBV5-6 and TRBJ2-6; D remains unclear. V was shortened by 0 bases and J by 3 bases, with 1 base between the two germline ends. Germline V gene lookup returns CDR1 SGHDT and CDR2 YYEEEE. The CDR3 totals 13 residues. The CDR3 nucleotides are TGTGCCAGCAGCTTGGTTGGGGCCAACGTCCTGACTTTC. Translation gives CASSLVGANVLTF.

The CDR3 sequence is CSAVIGVKNEQFF. The CDR3 coding sequence is TGCAGTGCCGTAATCGGGGTGAAAAATGAGCAGTTCTTC. This chain links TRBV20-1 with TRBJ2-1; a possible D gene is TRBD2 (5 bases). V was clipped by 6 bases and J by 7 bases, with 16 bases between them. There are 13 residues in the CDR3. Germline lookup yields CDR1 DFQATT and CDR2 SNEGSKA (reference sequence).

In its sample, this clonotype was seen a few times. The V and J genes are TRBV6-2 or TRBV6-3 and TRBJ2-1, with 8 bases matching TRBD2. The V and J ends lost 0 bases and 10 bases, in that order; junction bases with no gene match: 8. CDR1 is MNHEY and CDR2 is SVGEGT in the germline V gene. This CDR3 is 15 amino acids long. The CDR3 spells CASSYSFRLAKEQFF. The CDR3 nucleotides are TGTGCCAGCAGTTACTCGTTCCGACTAGCGAAGGAGCAGTTCTTC.

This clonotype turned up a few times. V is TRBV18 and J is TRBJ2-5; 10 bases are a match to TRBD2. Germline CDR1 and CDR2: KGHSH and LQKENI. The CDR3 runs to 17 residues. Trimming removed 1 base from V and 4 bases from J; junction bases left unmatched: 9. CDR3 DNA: TGTGCCAGCTCACCACAAACTAGCGGGACACGTAGAGAGACCCAGTACTTC. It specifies CASSPQTSGTRRETQYF. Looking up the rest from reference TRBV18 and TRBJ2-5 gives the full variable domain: NAGVMQNPRHLVRRRGQEARLRCSPMKGHSHVYWYRQLPEEGLKFMVYLQKENIIDESGMPKERFSAEFPKEGPSILRIQQVVRGDSAAYFCASSPQTSGTRRETQYFGPGTRLLVL.

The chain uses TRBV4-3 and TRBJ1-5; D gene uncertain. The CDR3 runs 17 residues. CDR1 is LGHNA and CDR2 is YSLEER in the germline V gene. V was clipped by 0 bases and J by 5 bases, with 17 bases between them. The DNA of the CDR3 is TGCGCCAGCAGCCAAGAAAGCACAGTACGGCCTGATCAGCCCCAGCATTTT. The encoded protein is CASSQESTVRPDQPQHF.

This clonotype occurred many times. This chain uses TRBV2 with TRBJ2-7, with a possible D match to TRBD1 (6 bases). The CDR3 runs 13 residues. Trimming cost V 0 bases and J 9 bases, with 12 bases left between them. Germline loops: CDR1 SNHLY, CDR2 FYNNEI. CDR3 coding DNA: TGTGCCAGCAGTGAAGCTCCCCGCAGGGGGCAGTACTTC. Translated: CASSEAPRRGQYF.

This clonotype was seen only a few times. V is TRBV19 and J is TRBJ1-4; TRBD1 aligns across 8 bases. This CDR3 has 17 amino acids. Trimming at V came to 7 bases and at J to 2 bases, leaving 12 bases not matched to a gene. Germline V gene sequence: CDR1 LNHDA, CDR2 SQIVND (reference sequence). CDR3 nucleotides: TGTGCCAGTACCCTCGGGACAGGTGCTCCGACTAATGAAAAACTGTTTTTT. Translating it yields CASTLGTGAPTNEKLFF.

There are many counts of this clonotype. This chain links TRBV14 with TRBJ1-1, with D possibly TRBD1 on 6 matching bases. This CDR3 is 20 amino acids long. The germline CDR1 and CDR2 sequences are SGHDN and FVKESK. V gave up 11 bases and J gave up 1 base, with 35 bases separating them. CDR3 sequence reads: CAGGVGMLWPDGWANTEAFF. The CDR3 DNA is TGTGCCGGGGGCGTGGGGATGTTGTGGCCGGACGGTTGGGCGAACACTGAAGCTTTCTTT.

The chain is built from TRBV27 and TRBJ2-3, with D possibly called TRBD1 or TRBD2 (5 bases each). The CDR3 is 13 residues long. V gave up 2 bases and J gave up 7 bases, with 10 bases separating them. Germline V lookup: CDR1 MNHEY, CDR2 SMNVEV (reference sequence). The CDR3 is CASSLRGRNTQYF. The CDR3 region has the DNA TGTGCCAGCAGTTTAAGGGGACGCAATACGCAGTATTTT.